This TCR beta chain was recovered during a study of blood T cells in healthy people across ages. Findings of the study overall: With age, beta diversity per million T cells declined roughly linearly, significantly by 40.

The V gene's germline CDR1 is LNHNV and CDR2 YYDKDF (reference sequence). The CDR3 extends over 16 amino acids. V lost 1 base to trimming and J lost 8 bases, with 18 bases between them. On this clonotype: Its antigen is currently unknown.

Primed by a sample-barcoded 5' primer and a J-beta primer mix, a second PCR proceeded for about 6 to 11 cycles. Via MiXCR, TCRdb re-called the 5' RACE reads, giving one row per CDR3 protein. The table has some 640,000 distinct CDR3 sequences, approximately 49% seen once. The origin of this receptor is a woman aged 60-75 years in good health. The sample consisted of blood. This chain joins TRBV15 and TRBJ2-1; unclear D gene. The CDR3 is CATSRGVETVLYEQFF. CDR3 DNA sequence: TGTGCCACCAGCAGAGGCGTGGAAACGGTCCTTTATGAGCAGTTCTTC.